This T cell receptor beta chain was recovered during a study of cytomegalovirus exposure and HLA in healthy donors. Study at large: Most genotyped donors, around four fifths of 350 to 500, had Caucasian-associated genetic ancestry. Study results and limitations: Across donors, most TCRs were seen rarely, yet some public ones were widespread. The authors assumed roughly uniform sequencing depth across donors for presence/absence analyses.

This clone has only a few counts. Its specificity is unknown. V lost 1 base to trimming and J lost 2 bases; unmatched junction nucleotides: 8. This CDR3 is built from 17 residues. Germline V gene data show CDR1 as SGHTA and CDR2 as FQGNSA. There were likely unrecorded immune exposures, though donors were nominally healthy when sampled. Use of 60 Vbeta and 13 Jbeta primers characterized the PCR. TCRdb keeps only in-frame clones here, not all; method: immunoSEQ multiplex PCR. The sample shows around 150,000 clones, approximately 64% of them seen only once. The sequenced sample was PBMCs. The clonotype originates from a woman aged 40-49 years in good health and CMV-seronegative. This chain joins TRBV7-2 and TRBJ2-5; 9 bases are shared with TRBD2. Written as DNA, the CDR3 is TGTGCCAGCAGCTTAGGGGCCGGGCGGGGGGGACAAGAGACCCAGTACTTC. It yields the protein CASSLGAGRGGQETQYF.